The T cell receptor (beta chain) under discussion was sequenced for a study of shared clonotypes between healthy human individuals. General observations from the study: The four-donor shared clonotypes exceeded non-shared clonotypes in generation probability, with non-shared ones scoring lower.

CDR3 length equals 16 residues. Germline values: CDR1 LNHDA, CDR2 SQIVND (reference sequence). The V end lost 3 bases, the J end lost 1 base, and 15 bases lay between the germline ends. A word on this clone: The antigen remains unidentified.

CD45RO+ cells and CCR7-negative CD45RA+ TemRA cells were combined as CD8 memory. Some clones are missing from TCRdb's copy, which holds only in-frame ones; the method was immunoSEQ multiplex PCR. The table lists roughly 660,000 clones, less than 95% of them singletons. The chain couples TRBV19 to TRBJ1-1; D might be TRBD1 (5 bases). Sequenced sample: memory CD8+ T cells from PBMCs. Subset specified: CD45RO+ cells pooled with CCR7-negative TemRA cells. This receptor was identified in a young man in good health. Some clones in this sample may be carry-over from other donors' samples. The CDR3 region is CASSIRGSEENTEAFF. As DNA, the CDR3 is TGTGCCAGTAGTATCCGGGGGTCGGAGGAGAACACTGAAGCTTTCTTT.